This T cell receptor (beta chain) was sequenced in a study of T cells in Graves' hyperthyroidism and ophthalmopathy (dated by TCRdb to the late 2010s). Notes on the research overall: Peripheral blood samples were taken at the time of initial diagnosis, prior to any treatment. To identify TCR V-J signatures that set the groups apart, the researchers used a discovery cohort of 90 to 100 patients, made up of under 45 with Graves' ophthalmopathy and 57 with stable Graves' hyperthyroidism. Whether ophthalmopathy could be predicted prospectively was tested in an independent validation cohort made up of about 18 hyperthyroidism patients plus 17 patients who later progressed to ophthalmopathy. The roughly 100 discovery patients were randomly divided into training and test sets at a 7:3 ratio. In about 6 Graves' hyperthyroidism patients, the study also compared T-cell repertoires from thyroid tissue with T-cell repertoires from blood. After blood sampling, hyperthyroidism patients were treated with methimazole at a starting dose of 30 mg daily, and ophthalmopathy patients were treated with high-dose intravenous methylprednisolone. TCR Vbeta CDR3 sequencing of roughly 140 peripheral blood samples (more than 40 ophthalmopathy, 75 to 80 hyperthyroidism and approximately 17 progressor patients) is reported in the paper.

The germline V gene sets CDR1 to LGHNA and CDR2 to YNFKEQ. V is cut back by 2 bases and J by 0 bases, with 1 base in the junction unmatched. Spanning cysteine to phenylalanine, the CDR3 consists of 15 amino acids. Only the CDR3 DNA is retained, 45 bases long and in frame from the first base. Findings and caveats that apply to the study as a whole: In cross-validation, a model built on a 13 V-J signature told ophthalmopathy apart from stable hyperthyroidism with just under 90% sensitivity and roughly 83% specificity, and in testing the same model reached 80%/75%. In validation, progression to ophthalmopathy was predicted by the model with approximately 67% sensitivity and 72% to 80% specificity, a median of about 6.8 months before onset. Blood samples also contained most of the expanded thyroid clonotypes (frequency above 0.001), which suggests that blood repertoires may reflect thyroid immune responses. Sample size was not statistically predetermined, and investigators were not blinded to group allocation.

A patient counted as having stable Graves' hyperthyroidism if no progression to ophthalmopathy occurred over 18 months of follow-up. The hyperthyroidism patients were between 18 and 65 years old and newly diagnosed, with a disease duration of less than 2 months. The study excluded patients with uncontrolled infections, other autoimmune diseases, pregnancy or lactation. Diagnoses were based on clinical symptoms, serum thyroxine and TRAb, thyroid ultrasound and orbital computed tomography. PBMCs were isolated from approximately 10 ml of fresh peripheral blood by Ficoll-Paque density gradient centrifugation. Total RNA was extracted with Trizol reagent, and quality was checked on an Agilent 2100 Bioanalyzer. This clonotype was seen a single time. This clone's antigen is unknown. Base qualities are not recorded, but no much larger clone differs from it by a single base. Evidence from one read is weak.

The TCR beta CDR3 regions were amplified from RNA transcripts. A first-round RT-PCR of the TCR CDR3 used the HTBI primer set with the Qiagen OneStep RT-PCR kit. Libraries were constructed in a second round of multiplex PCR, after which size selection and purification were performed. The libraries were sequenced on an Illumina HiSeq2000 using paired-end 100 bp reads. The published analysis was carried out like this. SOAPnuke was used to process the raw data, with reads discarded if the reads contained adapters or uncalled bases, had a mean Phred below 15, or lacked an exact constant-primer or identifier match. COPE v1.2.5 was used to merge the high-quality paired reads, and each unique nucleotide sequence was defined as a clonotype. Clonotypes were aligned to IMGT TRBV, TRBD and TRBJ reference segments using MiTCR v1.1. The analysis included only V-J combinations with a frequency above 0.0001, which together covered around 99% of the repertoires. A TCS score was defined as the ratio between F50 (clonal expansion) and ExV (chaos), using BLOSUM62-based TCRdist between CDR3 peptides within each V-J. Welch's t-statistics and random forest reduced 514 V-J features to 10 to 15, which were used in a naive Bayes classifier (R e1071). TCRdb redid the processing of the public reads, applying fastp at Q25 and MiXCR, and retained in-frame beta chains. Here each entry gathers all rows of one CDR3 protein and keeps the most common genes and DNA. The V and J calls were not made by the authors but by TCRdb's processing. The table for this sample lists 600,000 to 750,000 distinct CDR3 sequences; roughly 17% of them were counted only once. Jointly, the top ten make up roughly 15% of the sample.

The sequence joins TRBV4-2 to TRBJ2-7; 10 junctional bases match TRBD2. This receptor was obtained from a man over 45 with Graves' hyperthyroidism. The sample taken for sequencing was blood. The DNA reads TGTGCCAGCAGCCAACTAGCGGGAGTCTCCTACGAGCAGTACTTC. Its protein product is CASSQLAGVSYEQYF.